The next 12 T cell receptor beta chains were all read from a single sample in a study of blood T cell repertoires in COVID-19. Generated by immunoSEQ multiplex PCR, the TCRdb table keeps only in-frame clones and is missing some. The table has a few hundred thousand clones, about 90% seen once. Input material: PBMCs or T cells enriched from blood (not recorded which). These receptors all come from a man aged 35 to 55 in a cohort exposed to, infected with or recovered from COVID-19 (not recorded which).

The gene calls are TRBV7-8 and TRBJ2-2, with 8 bases aligning to TRBD2. V trimming: 5 bases; J trimming: 4 bases; junction bases outside the gene matches: 6. The germline V gene has CDR1 SGHVS and CDR2 FQNEAQ. The CDR3 has 15 residues. CDR3 loop: CASSLRTSPTGELFF. CDR3 DNA sequence: TGTGCCAGCAGCCTACGGACTAGCCCCACCGGGGAGCTGTTTTTT.

The V and J genes are TRBV11-2 and TRBJ1-2; TRBD1 might be the D (5 bases). Germline CDR1 SGHAT, CDR2 FQNNGV. Deletions cut 5 bases from V and 7 bases from J, with 11 bases between. This CDR3 contains 12 residues. The chain's CDR3 is CASSPTGGGYTF. The CDR3 DNA is TGTGCCAGCAGCCCCACGGGGGGTGGCTACACCTTC.

Concerning this clone: The same CDR3 arises from other DNA sequences in this sample as well. This rearrangement joins TRBV6-1 to TRBJ1-5, with 10 bases matching TRBD1. The V gene end was trimmed by 1 base and the J gene end by 4 bases; junction bases not matched to a gene: 1. CDR1 is MNHNS and CDR2 is SASEGT in the germline V gene. CDR3 length equals 15 residues. The CDR3 nucleotides read TGTGCCAGCAGTGAAGGGACAGGGGGAAATCAGCCCCAGCATTTT. Protein sequence: CASSEGTGGNQPQHF.

Only one count was recorded for this clone. The J gene is TRBJ1-2, the V gene TRBV6-6; 9 nucleotides agree with TRBD1. The CDR3 is 14 residues long. J gave up 4 bases and V 8 bases, and 8 bases lay outside the gene matches. Germline values: CDR1 MNHNY, CDR2 SVGAGI (reference sequence). CDR3 residues: CASSQGAASYGYTF. The DNA for the CDR3 is TGTGCCAGCTCACAGGGGGCGGCGAGCTATGGCTACACCTTC.

In this sample, this clone turned up a few times. This specimen includes other DNA sequences encoding the same CDR3. The V and J genes are TRBV7-9 and TRBJ2-3; D unresolved. V dropped 2 bases and J dropped 4 bases, with 4 bases sitting between them. The germline gives CDR1 SEHNR, CDR2 FQNEAQ (reference sequence). The CDR3 is 12 amino acids. The CDR3: CASSLIADTQYF. The CDR3 DNA reads as TGTGCCAGCAGCTTAATAGCAGATACGCAGTATTTT.

This sequence joins TRBV5-1 and TRBJ1-1; unclear D gene. V was shortened by 4 bases and J by 1 base, with 14 bases between the two germline ends. This CDR3 contains 15 residues. Germline assignment: CDR1 SGHRS and CDR2 YFSETQ. The CDR3 protein is CASSQQRAGNTEAFF. The CDR3 bases are TGCGCCAGCAGCCAGCAGAGGGCCGGGAACACTGAAGCTTTCTTT. The whole variable domain, filled in from reference TRBV5-1 and TRBJ1-1, reads KAGVTQTPRYLIKTRGQQVTLSCSPISGHRSVSWYQQTPGQGLQFLFEYFSETQRNKGNFPGRFSGRQFSNSRSEMNVSTLELGDSALYLCASSQQRAGNTEAFFGQGTRLTVV.

This clone was detected only a few times. The genes are TRBV7-2 and TRBJ2-1, with D possibly TRBD1 on 5 matching bases. The CDR3 runs to 15 residues. CDR1 SGHTA and CDR2 FQGNSA come from the germline V gene. Trimming took off 3 bases at V and 7 bases at J, with 16 bases between the two ends. The CDR3 is CASSLAGRRGNEQFF. CDR3 coding DNA: TGTGCCAGCAGCTTGGCCGGACGTAGGGGTAATGAGCAGTTCTTC.

The chain links TRBV5-1 to TRBJ2-1, with 8 bases matching TRBD1. The J segment lost 8 bases and the V segment lost 5 bases, leaving 12 bases of the junction unmatched. The germline V gene has CDR1 SGHRS and CDR2 YFSETQ. This CDR3 region has 15 residues. The CDR3 DNA is TGCGCCAGCAGATCACACGACAGGGGACTCGATGAGCAGTTCTTC. This gives the protein CASRSHDRGLDEQFF.

Here the CDR3 DNA reads TGTGCCAGCAGCCAAGAGGCAGGGCTCGAGCAGTACTTC. It is translated as CASSQEAGLEQYF. This chain connects TRBV4-2 to TRBJ2-7, with D maybe TRBD1 (5 bases). The germline gives CDR1 LGHNA, CDR2 YNFKEQ. The CDR3 is 13 amino acids. Trimming left V 0 bases short and J 6 bases short, with 9 bases between.

The chain combines TRBV7-9 with TRBJ2-5; no firm D call. Germline loops: CDR1 SEHNR, CDR2 FQNEAQ (reference sequence). There are 11 residues in the CDR3. Trimming stripped 3 bases from V and 5 bases from J, with 4 bases between. Here the CDR3 reads CASSFYETQYF. The CDR3 bases are TGTGCCAGCAGCTTTTATGAGACCCAGTACTTC.

The CDR3 region is CASSPAAGGPGELFF. The CDR3 nucleotides read TGCGCCAGCAGTCCTGCGGCAGGGGGCCCCGGGGAGCTGTTTTTT. The V and J genes are TRBV5-1 and TRBJ2-2; 8 nucleotides agree with TRBD1. Germline trimming cut 5 bases from V and 6 bases from J; bases unmatched to any gene: 9. The germline CDR1 and CDR2 sequences are SGHRS and YFSETQ. The CDR3 totals 15 residues.

This chain uses TRBV7-7 with TRBJ2-2; 7 nucleotides agree with TRBD2. V gave up 2 bases and J gave up 2 bases; unmatched junction bases: 5. The CDR3 is 16 residues long. CDR1 and CDR2 (germline): SSHAT, FNYEAQ (reference sequence). The CDR3 nucleotides read TGTGCCAGCAGCTTACAGGCGGGAGCTAACACCGGGGAGCTGTTTTTT. Translated, it gives CASSLQAGANTGELFF. Full variable domain (rest looked up from reference TRBV7-7 and TRBJ2-2): GAGVSQSPRYKVTKRGQDVTLRCDPISSHATLYWYQQALGQGPEFLTYFNYEAQPDKSGLPSDRFSAERPEGSISTLTIQRTEQRDSAMYRCASSLQAGANTGELFFGEGSRLTVL.